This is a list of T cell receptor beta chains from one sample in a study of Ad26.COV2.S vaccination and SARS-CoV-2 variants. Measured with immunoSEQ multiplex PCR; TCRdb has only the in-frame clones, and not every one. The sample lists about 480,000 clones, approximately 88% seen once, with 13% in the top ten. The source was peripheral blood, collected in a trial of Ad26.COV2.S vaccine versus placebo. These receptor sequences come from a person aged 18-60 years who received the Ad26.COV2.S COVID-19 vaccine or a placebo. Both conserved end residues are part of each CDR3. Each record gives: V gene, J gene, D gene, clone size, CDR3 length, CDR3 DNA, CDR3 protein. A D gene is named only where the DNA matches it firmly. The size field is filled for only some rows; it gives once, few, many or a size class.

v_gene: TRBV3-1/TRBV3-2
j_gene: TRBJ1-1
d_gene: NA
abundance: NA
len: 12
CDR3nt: TGTGCCAGCAGCCAAGTGGACAGTGAAGCTTTCTTT
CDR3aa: CASSQVDSEAFF

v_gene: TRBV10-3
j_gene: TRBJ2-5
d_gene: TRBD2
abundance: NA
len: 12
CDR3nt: TGTGCCTCCAACTCGCGGGGGGAGACCCAGTACTTC
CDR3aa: CASNSRGETQYF

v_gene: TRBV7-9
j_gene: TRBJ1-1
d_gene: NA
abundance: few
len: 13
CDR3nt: TGTGCCAGCAGCTCCAGGGGCGCGGCTGAAGCTTTCTTT
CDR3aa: CASSSRGAAEAFF

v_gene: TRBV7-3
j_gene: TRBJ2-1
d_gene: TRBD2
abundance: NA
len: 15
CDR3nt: TGTGCCAGCAGCCTTGGACTAGCGGGAAGCAATGAGCAGTTCTTC
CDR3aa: CASSLGLAGSNEQFF

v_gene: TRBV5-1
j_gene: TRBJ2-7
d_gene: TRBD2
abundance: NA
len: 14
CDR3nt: TGCGCCAGCAGCAGAACTCCCGGGACTACCGAGCAGTACTTC
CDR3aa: CASSRTPGTTEQYF

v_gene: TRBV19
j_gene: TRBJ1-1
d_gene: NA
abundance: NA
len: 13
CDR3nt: TGTGCCAGTAGCCAGCAGGGACGGTCTGAAGCTTTCTTT
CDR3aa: CASSQQGRSEAFF

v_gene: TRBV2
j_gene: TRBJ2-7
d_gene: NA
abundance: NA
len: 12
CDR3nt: TGTGCCAGCAGTCCCCAGGTTTTCGAGCAGTACTTC
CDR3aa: CASSPQVFEQYF

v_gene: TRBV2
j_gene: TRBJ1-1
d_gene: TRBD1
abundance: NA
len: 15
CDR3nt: TGTGCCAGCGGGTTACAGGGGGCAAATACTCGTGAAGCTTTCTTT
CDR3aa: CASGLQGANTREAFF

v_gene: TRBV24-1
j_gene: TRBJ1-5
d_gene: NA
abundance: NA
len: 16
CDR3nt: TGTGCCACCAGTCCCTCACGTGTCTCGGGCAATCAGCCCCAGCATTTT
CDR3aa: CATSPSRVSGNQPQHF

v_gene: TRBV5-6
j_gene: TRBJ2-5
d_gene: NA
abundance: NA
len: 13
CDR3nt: TGTGCCAGCACCCAAAAACCGGGAGAGACCCAGTACTTC
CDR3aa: CASTQKPGETQYF

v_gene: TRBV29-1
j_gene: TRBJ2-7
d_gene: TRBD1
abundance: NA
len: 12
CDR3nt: TGCAGCGCTAGGGACAGGGTCAACGAGCAGTACTTC
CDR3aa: CSARDRVNEQYF

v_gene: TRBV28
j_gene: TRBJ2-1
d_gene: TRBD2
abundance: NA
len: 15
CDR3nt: TGTGCCAGCAGTTTACCGGGACTAGCTTGGAATGAGCAGTTCTTC
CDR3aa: CASSLPGLAWNEQFF

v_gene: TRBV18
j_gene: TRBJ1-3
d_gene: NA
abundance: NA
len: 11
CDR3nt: TGTGCCAGCTCTCGAGGCAACACCATATATTTT
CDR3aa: CASSRGNTIYF

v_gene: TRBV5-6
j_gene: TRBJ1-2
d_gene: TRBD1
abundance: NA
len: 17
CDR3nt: TGTGCCAGCAGCTTGGTAGGACAGGGATCTCGTTCCTATGGCTACACCTTC
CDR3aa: CASSLVGQGSRSYGYTF

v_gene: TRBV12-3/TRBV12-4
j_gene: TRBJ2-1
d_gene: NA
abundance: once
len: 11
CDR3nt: TGTGCCAGCACAGGGGTGTACGAGCAGTTCTTC
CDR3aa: CASTGVYEQFF

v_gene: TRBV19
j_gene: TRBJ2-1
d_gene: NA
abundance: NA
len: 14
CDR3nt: TGTGCCAGTAGTATAGCCATTTCCCGCGATGAGCAGTTCTTC
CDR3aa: CASSIAISRDEQFF

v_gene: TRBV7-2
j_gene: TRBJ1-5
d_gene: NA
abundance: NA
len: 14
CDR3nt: TGTGCCAGCAGCCTAGTCCGGGGCAATCAGCCCCAGCATTTT
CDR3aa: CASSLVRGNQPQHF

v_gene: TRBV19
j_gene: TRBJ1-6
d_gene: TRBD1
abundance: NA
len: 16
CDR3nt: TGTGCCAGTAGTGCCGGCCAGGGACAGGGAAATTCACCCCTCCACTTT
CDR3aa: CASSAGQGQGNSPLHF

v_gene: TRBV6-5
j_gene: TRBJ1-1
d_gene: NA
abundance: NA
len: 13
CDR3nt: TGTGCCAGCAGTTCTACCCGGAACACTGAAGCTTTCTTT
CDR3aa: CASSSTRNTEAFF

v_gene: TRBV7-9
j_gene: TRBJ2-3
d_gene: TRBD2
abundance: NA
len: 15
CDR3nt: TGTGCCAGCAGCTTAGCCCGCGGGAGAACAGATACGCAGTATTTT
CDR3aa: CASSLARGRTDTQYF

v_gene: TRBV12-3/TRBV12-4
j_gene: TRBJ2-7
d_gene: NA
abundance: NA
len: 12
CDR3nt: TGTGCCAGCAGTTGGGACGGCTACGAGCAGTACTTC
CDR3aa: CASSWDGYEQYF

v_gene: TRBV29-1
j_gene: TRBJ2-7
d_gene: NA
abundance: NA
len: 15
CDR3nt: TGCAGCGTGGGCCTAGGAGCTCTGGGCTCCTACGAGCAGTACTTC
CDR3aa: CSVGLGALGSYEQYF

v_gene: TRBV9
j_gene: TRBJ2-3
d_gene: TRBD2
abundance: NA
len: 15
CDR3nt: TGTGCCAGCAGCGTAGCTAGCGGGAGGGCAGATACGCAGTATTTT
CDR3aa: CASSVASGRADTQYF

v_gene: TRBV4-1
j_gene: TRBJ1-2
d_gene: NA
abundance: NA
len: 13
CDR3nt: TGCGCCAGCAGCCTGACAGAACAGTATGGCTACACCTTC
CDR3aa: CASSLTEQYGYTF

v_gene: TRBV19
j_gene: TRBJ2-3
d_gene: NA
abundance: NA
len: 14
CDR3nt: TGTGCCAGTAGTAGGGGGTATAGCACAGATACGCAGTATTTT
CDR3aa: CASSRGYSTDTQYF

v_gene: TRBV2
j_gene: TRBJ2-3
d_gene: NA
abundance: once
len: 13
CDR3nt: TGTGCCAGCAGTGAAGCTCGGCCCAATACGCAGTATTTT
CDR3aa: CASSEARPNTQYF

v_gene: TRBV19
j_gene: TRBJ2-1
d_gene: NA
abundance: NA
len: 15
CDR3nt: TGTGCCAGTAGTACCTCCCCCCTCCAGGGCAATGAGCAGTTCTTC
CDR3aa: CASSTSPLQGNEQFF

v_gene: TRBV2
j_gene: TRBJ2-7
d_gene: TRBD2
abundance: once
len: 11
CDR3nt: TGTGCCAGCGGGGAGGGATACGAGCAGTACTTC
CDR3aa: CASGEGYEQYF

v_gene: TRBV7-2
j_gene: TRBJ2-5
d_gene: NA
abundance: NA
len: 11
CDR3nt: TGTGCCAGCCGAGGGGGGGAGACCCAGTACTTC
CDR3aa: CASRGGETQYF

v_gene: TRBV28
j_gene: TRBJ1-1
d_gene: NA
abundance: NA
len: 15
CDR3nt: TGTGCCAGCCCTCCGGTGGGGCAGGGAGGCACTGAAGCTTTCTTT
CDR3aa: CASPPVGQGGTEAFF

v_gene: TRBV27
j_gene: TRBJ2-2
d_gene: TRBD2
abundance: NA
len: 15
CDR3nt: TGTGCCAGCAGTGTAGGGACTAGCGGGAGTGGGGAGCTGTTTTTT
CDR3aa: CASSVGTSGSGELFF

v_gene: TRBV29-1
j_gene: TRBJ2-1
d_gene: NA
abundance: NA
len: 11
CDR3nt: TGCAGCGGAACGGCCAGCAATGAGCAGTTCTTC
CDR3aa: CSGTASNEQFF

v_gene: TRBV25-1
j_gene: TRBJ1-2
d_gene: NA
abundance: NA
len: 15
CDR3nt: TGTGCCAGCAGTGACCCAGGTCCCGGGGAGTGGGGCTACACCTTC
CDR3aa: CASSDPGPGEWGYTF

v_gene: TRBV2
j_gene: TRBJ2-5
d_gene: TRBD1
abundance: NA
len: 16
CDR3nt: TGTGCCAGCAGTGCAGAAAGGCAGGGGGTTCGAGAGACCCAGTACTTC
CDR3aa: CASSAERQGVRETQYF

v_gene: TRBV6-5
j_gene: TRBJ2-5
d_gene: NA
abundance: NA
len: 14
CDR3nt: TGTGCCAGCAGTTTCCTCGGTACTGGAGAGACCCAGTACTTC
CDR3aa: CASSFLGTGETQYF

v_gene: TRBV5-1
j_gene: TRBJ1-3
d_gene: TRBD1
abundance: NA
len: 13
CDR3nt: TGCGCCAGCAGCTTGCCCAGGGGGGACACCATATATTTT
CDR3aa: CASSLPRGDTIYF

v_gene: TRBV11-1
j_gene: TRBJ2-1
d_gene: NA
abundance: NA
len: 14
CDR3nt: TGTGCCAGCAGCCCTGGGGGGTCCTACAATGAGCAGTTCTTC
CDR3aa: CASSPGGSYNEQFF

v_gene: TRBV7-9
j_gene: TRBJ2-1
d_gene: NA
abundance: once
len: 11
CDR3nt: TGTGCCAGCAGCCACGATCATGAGCAGTTCTTC
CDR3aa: CASSHDHEQFF

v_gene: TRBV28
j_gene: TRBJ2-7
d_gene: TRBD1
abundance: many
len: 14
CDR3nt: TGTGCCAGCAGCCCGGGACAGGGTTCCCCCGAGCAGTACTTC
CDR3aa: CASSPGQGSPEQYF

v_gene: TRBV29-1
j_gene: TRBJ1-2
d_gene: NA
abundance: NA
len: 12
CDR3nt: TGCAGCGTTGAAGCGGGGGGATATGGCTACACCTTC
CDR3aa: CSVEAGGYGYTF

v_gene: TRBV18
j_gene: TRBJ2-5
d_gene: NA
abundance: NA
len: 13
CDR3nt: TGTGCCAGCTCACCACCGGTACACGAGACCCAGTACTTC
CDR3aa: CASSPPVHETQYF

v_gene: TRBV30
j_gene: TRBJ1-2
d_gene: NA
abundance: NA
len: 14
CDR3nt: TGTGCCTGGACTACAGACACAACTAACTATGGCTACACCTTC
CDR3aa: CAWTTDTTNYGYTF

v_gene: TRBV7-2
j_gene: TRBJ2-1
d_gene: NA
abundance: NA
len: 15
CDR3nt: TGTGCCAGCAGCTTAGACGGACAGTCCTACAATGAGCAGTTCTTC
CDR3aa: CASSLDGQSYNEQFF

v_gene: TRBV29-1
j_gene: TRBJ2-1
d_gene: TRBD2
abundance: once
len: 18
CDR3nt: TGCAGCGCCGACTCCGGGACTAGCGGCACTTTTGGCTACAATGAGCAGTTCTTC
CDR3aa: CSADSGTSGTFGYNEQFF

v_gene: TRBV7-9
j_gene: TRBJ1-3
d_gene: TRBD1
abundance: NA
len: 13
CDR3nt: TGTGCCAGCAGCCCAGGGGGTGGAAACACCATATATTTT
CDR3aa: CASSPGGGNTIYF

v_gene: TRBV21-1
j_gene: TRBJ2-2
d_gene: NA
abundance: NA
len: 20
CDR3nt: TGTGCCAGCAGCGCGCAAAACCCGGGACAGGGGGCAGAGAACACCGGGGAGCTGTTTTTT
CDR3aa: CASSAQNPGQGAENTGELFF

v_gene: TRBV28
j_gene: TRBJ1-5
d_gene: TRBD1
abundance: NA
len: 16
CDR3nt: TGTGCCAGCAGTTTATATGGGACAGGGTGGCGGCAGCCCCAGCATTTT
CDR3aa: CASSLYGTGWRQPQHF

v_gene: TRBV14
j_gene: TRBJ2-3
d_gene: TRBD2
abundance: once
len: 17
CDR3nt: TGTGCCAGCAGCCTCCCAGGAAGCGGGATCCCAGCCGGTACGCAGTATTTT
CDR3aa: CASSLPGSGIPAGTQYF

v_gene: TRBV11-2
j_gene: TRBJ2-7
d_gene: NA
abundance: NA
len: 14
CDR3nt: TGTGCCAGCAGCTTAGAACGCCAGTCCTACGAGCAGTACTTC
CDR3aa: CASSLERQSYEQYF

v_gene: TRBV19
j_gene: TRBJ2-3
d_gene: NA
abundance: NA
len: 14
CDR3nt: TGTGCCAGTAGGGCCCGCGGCCTCTCAGATACGCAGTATTTT
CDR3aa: CASRARGLSDTQYF

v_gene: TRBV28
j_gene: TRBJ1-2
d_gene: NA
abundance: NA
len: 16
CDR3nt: TGTGCCAGCAGTTCTTTTAGGTGGGGCTTCGGCTATGGCTACACCTTC
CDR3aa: CASSSFRWGFGYGYTF

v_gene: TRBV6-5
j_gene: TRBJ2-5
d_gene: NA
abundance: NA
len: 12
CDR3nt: TGTGCCAGCAGTTCTCCCACGGGGACCCAGTACTTC
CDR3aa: CASSSPTGTQYF

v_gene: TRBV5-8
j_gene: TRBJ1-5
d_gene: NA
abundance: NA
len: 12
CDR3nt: TGTGCCAGCGACAGACTAAATCAGCCCCAGCATTTT
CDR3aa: CASDRLNQPQHF

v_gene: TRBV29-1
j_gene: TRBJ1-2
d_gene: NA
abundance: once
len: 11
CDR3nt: TGCAGCGTTGAAGGGTCTAATGGCTACACCTTC
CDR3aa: CSVEGSNGYTF

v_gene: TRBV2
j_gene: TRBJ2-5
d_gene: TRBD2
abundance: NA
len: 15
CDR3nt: TGTGCCAGCAGCAGAGGCGGGAGTCGGTCAGAGACCCAGTACTTC
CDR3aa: CASSRGGSRSETQYF

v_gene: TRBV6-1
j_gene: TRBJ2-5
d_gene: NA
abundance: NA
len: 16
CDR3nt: TGTGCCAGCAGTGCCTTCTCAGGCGGATTTTTAGAGACCCAGTACTTC
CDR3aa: CASSAFSGGFLETQYF

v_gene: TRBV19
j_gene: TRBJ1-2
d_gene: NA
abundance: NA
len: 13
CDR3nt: TGTGCCAGTAGTATTAACAGGAACTATGGCTACACCTTC
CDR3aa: CASSINRNYGYTF

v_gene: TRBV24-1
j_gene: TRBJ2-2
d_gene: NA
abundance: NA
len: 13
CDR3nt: TGTGCCACCAGCGGTATAGGCACCGGGGAGCTGTTTTTT
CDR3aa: CATSGIGTGELFF

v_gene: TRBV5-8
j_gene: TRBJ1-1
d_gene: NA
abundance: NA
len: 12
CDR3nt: TGTGCCAGCAGCTCGGGGACACCCGAAGCTTTCTTT
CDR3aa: CASSSGTPEAFF